These 32 T cell receptor beta chains came from one sample sequenced in a study of blood T cell repertoires in COVID-19. This table comes from immunoSEQ multiplex PCR, and its TCRdb copy is limited to in-frame clones, with some not included. The table has roughly 400,000 clones, roughly 90% seen once; the top ten hold roughly 1.4%. The sequencing sample was made of PBMCs or T cells enriched from blood (not recorded which). Every receptor here comes from a woman aged 18-30 years who had been exposed to COVID-19.

The V gene is TRBV7-2, the J gene TRBJ1-2; no clear D. Looked up from germline, CDR1 is SGHTA and CDR2 is FQGNSA. V was shortened by 5 bases and J by 5 bases, with 21 bases between the two germline ends. CDR3 length equals 16 residues. DNA of the CDR3: TGTGCCAGCAGCCGTCAGTGGGTTGCGACGGGGTATGGCTACACCTTC. Residues: CASSRQWVATGYGYTF.

About this clone itself: Other nucleotide sequences in the sample specify the same CDR3. The chain carries TRBV5-4 and TRBJ1-2; the D gene is possibly TRBD1 (6 bases). CDR1 and CDR2 from the germline V gene are SGHNT and YYREEE (reference sequence). This CDR3 region has 13 residues. Trimming removed 0 bases from V and 5 bases from J, with 8 bases in between. DNA for the CDR3: TGTGCCAGCAGCTTGGACAGGGATTATGGCTACACCTTC. Translated: CASSLDRDYGYTF.

CDR3 region: CASSFTGEAENIQYF. DNA of the CDR3: TGTGCCAGCAGCTTTACAGGGGAGGCGGAAAACATTCAGTACTTC. J is TRBJ2-4 and V is TRBV7-2; perhaps TRBD1 as D (7 bases). Per the germline V gene, CDR1 is SGHTA and CDR2 is FQGNSA. This CDR3 spans 15 amino acids. V lost 3 bases and J 5 bases, leaving 14 bases between the germline ends.

The J gene is TRBJ2-3, the V gene TRBV7-2; possible D gene TRBD1, 6 bases. Germline V CDR1 and CDR2: SGHTA, FQGNSA. Trimming shortened V by 2 bases and J by 2 bases, and 14 bases separated the two germline ends. The CDR3 runs to 16 residues. CDR3 residues: CASSLYGGGITDTQYF. In DNA, the CDR3 is TGTGCCAGCAGCTTATATGGTGGGGGCATCACAGATACGCAGTATTTT.

J is TRBJ1-3 and V is TRBV20-1; unclear D gene. CDR3 length: 15 residues. Deletions cut 3 bases from V and 0 bases from J, with 12 bases between. The V gene's germline CDR1 is DFQATT and CDR2 SNEGSKA (reference sequence). The CDR3 sequence: CSASEDLSSGNTIYF. The CDR3 nucleotides read TGCAGTGCTAGTGAAGACTTGAGCTCTGGAAACACCATATATTTT.

The gene calls are TRBV25-1 and TRBJ2-1, with D possibly TRBD1 on 6 matching bases. The CDR3 has 13 amino acids. The V gene lost 6 bases and the J gene lost 9 bases, with 15 bases spanning the gap. Germline V gives CDR1 MGHDK, CDR2 SYGVNS. For the CDR3, the DNA is TGTGCCAGCAGCTGGGGACAAAAAGGTGAGCAGTTCTTC. It encodes CASSWGQKGEQFF.

V and J are TRBV4-2 and TRBJ2-4; 11 bases agree with TRBD2. V lost 0 bases, J lost 5 bases, and 21 bases stayed unmatched. CDR1 and CDR2 (germline): LGHNA, YNFKEQ. The CDR3 is made up of 22 amino acids. As DNA, the CDR3 is TGTGCCAGCAGCCAAGATTTAAGGTGGCTAGCGGGAGGTCACGGGAGGGAAAACATTCAGTACTTC. Protein product: CASSQDLRWLAGGHGRENIQYF.

The chain uses TRBV7-9 and TRBJ2-7, with 9 bases fitting TRBD1. CDR1 and CDR2 (germline): SEHNR, FQNEAQ (reference sequence). V lost 5 bases, J lost 3 bases, and 11 bases stayed unmatched. The CDR3 loop spans 16 amino acids. CDR3 coding DNA: TGTGCCAGCAGCGGACAGGGGAGCCTGGAAGACTACGAGCAGTACTTC. Protein product: CASSGQGSLEDYEQYF. The full variable domain, its missing parts supplied by reference TRBV7-9 and TRBJ2-7, is DTGVSQNPRHKITKRGQNVTFRCDPISEHNRLYWYRQTLGQGPEFLTYFQNEAQLEKSRLLSDRFSAERPKGSFSTLEIQRTEQGDSAMYLCASSGQGSLEDYEQYFGPGTRLTVT.

The CDR3 DNA follows: TGTGCCAGCAGCCAAGCCAAGGGGGAGTTGCGGCAGTACTTC. This sequence encodes CASSQAKGELRQYF. The chain joins TRBV3-1 (or the pseudogene TRBV3-2) to TRBJ2-7; maybe TRBD1 (6 bases). CDR3 length: 14 amino acids. V lost 1 base to trimming and J lost 9 bases, with 16 bases between them. CDR1 is LGHDT and CDR2 is YNNKEL in the germline V gene (reference sequence).

V usage is TRBV28 and J usage is TRBJ2-5; perhaps TRBD2 as D (6 bases). The CDR3 is made up of 13 amino acids. From germline, CDR1 is MDHEN and CDR2 SYDVKM. V was trimmed by 3 bases and J by 6 bases, leaving 11 bases between them. CDR3 nucleotides: TGTGCCAGCAGTTTCGGGGGTCGAAAGACCCAGTACTTC. Translating gives CASSFGGRKTQYF.

The chain employs TRBV18 and TRBJ2-5, with TRBD2 as a possible D gene (7 bases). Trimming pared 1 base from V and 0 bases from J, leaving 9 bases between. Germline CDR1 is KGHSH and CDR2 is LQKENI. CDR3 length: 15 amino acids. The CDR3 DNA reads as TGTGCCAGCTCACCACAGGGGGGGAACCAAGAGACCCAGTACTTC. It encodes CASSPQGGNQETQYF.

The chain joins TRBV23-1 to TRBJ2-7; 9 bases agree with TRBD1. TRBV23-1 is classed as an ORF, of uncertain function. V was clipped by 10 bases and J by 3 bases; unmatched bases: 7. The CDR3 is 13 residues long. CDR3 nucleotides: TGCGCCACCAAAACGACAGGGGGCTACGAGCAGTACTTC. Its protein product is CATKTTGGYEQYF.

This sequence joins TRBV7-3 and TRBJ1-2; TRBD1 matches at 10 bases. Germline-derived CDR1 and CDR2 are SGHTA and FQGTGA. The CDR3 has 14 residues. V lost 6 bases and J lost 5; bases outside the gene matches: 6. In DNA, the CDR3 is TGTGCCAGCAGTTCTCCGGGACAGGGGTATGGCTACACCTTC. This translates into CASSSPGQGYGYTF. Complete variable domain (other parts from reference TRBV7-3 and TRBJ1-2): GAGVSQTPSNKVTEKGKYVELRCDPISGHTALYWYRQSLGQGPEFLIYFQGTGAADDSGLPNDRFFAVRPEGSVSTLKIQRTERGDSAVYLCASSSPGQGYGYTFGSGTRLTVV.

J is TRBJ2-7 and V is TRBV11-2, with 9 bases fitting TRBD1. After removal of 5 bases from V and 6 bases from J, the junction contained 5 bases not matched to a gene. The CDR3 has 13 residues. Per germline, CDR1 SGHAT and CDR2 FQNNGV. The CDR3 loop reads CASSTGTGFEQYF. The CDR3 nucleotides read TGTGCCAGCAGCACCGGGACAGGGTTCGAGCAGTACTTC.

This sequence joins TRBV18 and TRBJ2-1; 12 nucleotides align to TRBD2. CDR1 KGHSH and CDR2 LQKENI come from the germline V gene. V shed 3 bases, J shed 8 bases, and the junction held 14 bases outside the gene matches. The CDR3 loop spans 18 amino acids. CDR3 loop: CASSPGLGLAGSRDEQFF. The CDR3 nucleotides are TGTGCCAGCTCACCTGGCCTCGGACTAGCGGGGAGTCGAGATGAGCAGTTCTTC.

The V call is TRBV6-5, the J call TRBJ1-6; 7 bases fit TRBD1. The germline gives CDR1 MNHEY, CDR2 SVGAGI. Unmatched junction bases numbered 6, after V lost 0 bases and J lost 7 bases. The CDR3 totals 16 residues. CDR3 region: CASSYSNRGKNSPLHF. In DNA, the CDR3 is TGTGCCAGCAGTTACTCAAACAGGGGCAAGAATTCACCCCTCCACTTT.

The CDR3 reads CASSFSREVETQYF. DNA for the CDR3: TGTGCCAGCAGTTTCAGTAGGGAGGTGGAGACCCAGTACTTC. This chain uses TRBV27 with TRBJ2-5; TRBD2 is a possible D gene (6 bases). Germline V CDR1 and CDR2: MNHEY, SMNVEV (reference sequence). V lost 3 bases and J lost 5, with 13 bases in between. The CDR3 has 14 residues.

This chain links TRBV4-2 with TRBJ1-2, with 7 bases fitting TRBD1. The V gene end was trimmed by 1 base and the J gene end by 9 bases; junction bases not matched to a gene: 8. Germline V CDR1 and CDR2: LGHNA, YNFKEQ. CDR3 length: 14 amino acids. The CDR3 loop reads CASSQGTGQVSYTF. For the CDR3, the DNA is TGTGCCAGCAGCCAAGGAACCGGACAGGTCAGCTACACCTTC.

The chain is built from TRBV9 and TRBJ2-7; 8 positions match TRBD2. CDR1 is SGDLS and CDR2 is YYNGEE in the germline V gene. The CDR3 spans 14 residues. V gave up 4 bases and J gave up 5 bases; unmatched junction bases: 8. The CDR3 sequence: CASSPGRERDEQYF. The CDR3 coding sequence is TGTGCCAGCAGCCCCGGGAGGGAAAGGGACGAGCAGTACTTC.

The chain has TRBV28 and TRBJ2-7, with TRBD1 matching over 10 bases. CDR3 length: 16 residues. Unmatched junction bases numbered 7, after V lost 4 bases and J lost 1 base. The germline gives CDR1 MDHEN, CDR2 SYDVKM. The CDR3: CASSSPGTGVSYEQYF. The CDR3 bases are TGTGCCAGCAGTTCACCCGGGACAGGGGTTTCCTACGAGCAGTACTTC.

Written as DNA, the CDR3 is TGTGCCAGCACCATTCTTGAGGACATTCAGTACTTC. Residues: CASTILEDIQYF. This rearrangement joins TRBV7-2 to TRBJ2-4; D is ambiguous. V was cut by 7 bases and J by 8 bases, with 12 bases left in between. The CDR3 is 12 amino acids. Germline V lookup: CDR1 SGHTA, CDR2 FQGNSA.

The V call is TRBV30, the J call TRBJ2-3; D ambiguous. Trimming cost V 1 base and J 2 bases, with 7 bases left between them. Germline CDR1 is GTSNPN and CDR2 is SVGIG (reference sequence). The CDR3 extends over 13 amino acids. As DNA, the CDR3 is TGTGCCTGGAGTGGACTGTACACAGATACGCAGTATTTT. Translation: CAWSGLYTDTQYF.

The J gene is TRBJ1-1, the V gene TRBV29-1; 9 bases are a match to TRBD1. The length of the CDR3 is 17 residues. Germline CDR1 is SQVTM and CDR2 is ANQGSEA. V shed 3 bases and J 3 bases; nucleotides not matched to a gene: 14. The CDR3 loop reads CSVEPGQGEGWDTEAFF. The CDR3 nucleotides are TGCAGCGTTGAGCCGGGACAGGGTGAAGGATGGGACACTGAAGCTTTCTTT.

A note on this clone: The junction shows a germline mismatch at one end, possibly a read error. V gene TRBV3-1 (or the pseudogene TRBV3-2) combines with J gene TRBJ2-3, with TRBD1 matching 12 bases. The CDR3 length is 18 residues. Looked up from germline, CDR1 is LGHDT and CDR2 is YNNKEL (reference sequence). This CDR3 is CASSQDLRGTGGTDTQYF. The CDR3 coding sequence is TGTGCCAGCAGCCAAGATCTTCGGGGGACAGGGGGCACGGATACGCAGTATTTT.

In its sample, this clone was seen a few times. V is TRBV5-4 and J is TRBJ2-2; the match to TRBD2 covers 9 bases. CDR3 length equals 16 residues. J was trimmed by 0 bases and V by 6 bases; bases with no gene match: 6. Germline V CDR1 and CDR2: SGHNT, YYREEE (reference sequence). CDR3 nucleotides: TGTGCCAGCACCAAGACTAGCGGAACGAACACCGGGGAGCTGTTTTTT. As protein: CASTKTSGTNTGELFF.

The chain links TRBV2 to TRBJ2-5; 9 bases agree with TRBD2. Germline assignment: CDR1 SNHLY and CDR2 FYNNEI. The CDR3 runs to 15 residues. Losses at the gene ends were 7 bases for V and 7 bases for J; bases not matched to a gene: 13. CDR3 protein: CASTEEASGAGTQYF. CDR3 sequence (DNA): TGTGCCAGCACCGAAGAGGCTAGCGGGGCTGGGACCCAGTACTTC.

The chain combines TRBV4-3 with TRBJ2-7, with D possibly matching TRBD1 (6 bases). The germline CDR1 and CDR2 sequences are LGHNA and YSLEER. V was trimmed by 0 bases and J by 2 bases, leaving 8 bases between them. The CDR3 runs to 14 residues. As DNA, the CDR3 is TGCGCCAGCAGCCAAGACAGGGGCACCTACGAGCAGTACTTC. Protein: CASSQDRGTYEQYF.

This clone was seen just once. The chain joins TRBV2 to TRBJ2-3; 7 bases are a match to TRBD2. V shed 3 bases and J 0 bases; nucleotides not matched to a gene: 6. Germline values: CDR1 SNHLY, CDR2 FYNNEI. The CDR3 has 16 amino acids. The CDR3 loop is CASSELTRGSTDTQYF. The CDR3 DNA reads TGTGCCAGCAGTGAGCTCACGCGGGGGAGCACAGATACGCAGTATTTT.

This chain links TRBV6-1 with TRBJ1-1, with TRBD1 matching 9 bases. With 1 base clipped from V and 11 bases from J, the junction kept 11 bases outside the gene matches. The CDR3 covers 15 residues. Per germline, CDR1 MNHNS and CDR2 SASEGT. In DNA, the CDR3 is TGTGCCAGCAGTGAAGAGGGACAGGGATTCGAGAGTGCTTTCTTT. Protein: CASSEEGQGFESAFF.

The V gene is TRBV16, the J gene TRBJ1-2; 7 bases align to TRBD1. The CDR3 is made up of 15 amino acids. Looked up from germline, CDR1 is KGHSY and CDR2 is FQNENV. The V and J ends lost 0 bases and 3 bases, in that order; junction bases with no gene match: 4. The CDR3 region has the DNA TGTGCCAGCAGCCAATCATTAGACAGGGACTATGGCTACACCTTC. Its translation is CASSQSLDRDYGYTF.

The chain carries TRBV4-3 and TRBJ1-5; TRBD1 matches at 9 bases. The junction had 7 bases not matched to a gene; V was cut back by 1 base and J by 6 bases. The CDR3 runs to 16 residues. Germline assignment: CDR1 LGHNA and CDR2 YSLEER. The CDR3 DNA follows: TGCGCCAGCAGCCAAGGGACAGGGGAGTTAGTTCAGCCCCAGCATTTT. Translation: CASSQGTGELVQPQHF.

The chain links TRBV25-1 to TRBJ2-7; 7 nucleotides align to TRBD1. CDR1 is MGHDK and CDR2 is SYGVNS in the germline V gene. V trimming: 4 bases; J trimming: 0 bases; junction bases outside the gene matches: 9. The CDR3 runs 16 residues. In DNA, the CDR3 is TGTGCCAGCAGTGGAATAAGCCGGGACAGCTCCTACGAGCAGTACTTC. It specifies CASSGISRDSSYEQYF.